Detailed here is one T cell receptor beta chain. This entry comes from a study of T-cell reconstitution after alpha-beta-depleted transplantation in children. A TCRbeta library incorporating unique molecular identifiers was prepared. TCRdb re-analysed the PCR reads in MiXCR, keeping a single row per CDR3 protein. The sample includes 400,000 to 500,000 distinct CDR3 sequences, about a tenth of them seen just once. This CDR3 has 15 residues. CDR1 KGHSH and CDR2 LQKENI come from the germline V gene. Trimming left V 3 bases short and J 2 bases short, with 14 bases between. The sequence was obtained from a human donor who donated a stem cell graft to a child with acute myeloid leukemia. V gene TRBV18 combines with J gene TRBJ2-7; a possible D gene is TRBD2 (5 bases). The sequenced sample was PBMCs from the stem cell graft donor, obtained from the stem cell graft. CDR3 region: CASSPGGQLPYEQYF. CDR3 DNA: TGTGCCAGCTCACCGGGCGGGCAACTACCCTACGAGCAGTACTTC.